The 14 T cell receptor beta chains below come from one sample, sequenced in a study of memory CD4+ T cells and cytomegalovirus serostatus. Single viable CD3+CD4+CD8-CD45RO+ cells were sorted as the memory CD4+ T cells. Libraries were prepared by immunoSEQ multiplex PCR; TCRdb keeps only in-frame clonotypes and omits some of them. The profile shows approximately 40,000 clones, roughly four fifths of them singletons. Sequencing was performed on memory CD4+ T cells from blood. The receptors derive from an adult in good health and CMV-seronegative.

The rearrangement uses TRBV28 and TRBJ2-7, with D possibly being TRBD2 (5 bases). The germline V and J ends were trimmed by 3 bases and 0 bases, with 12 bases remaining between them. Germline assignment: CDR1 MDHEN and CDR2 SYDVKM. The CDR3 is 15 residues long. CDR3 sequence (DNA): TGTGCCAGCAGTTTGACTGCAACTAGCTCCTACGAGCAGTACTTC. Protein sequence: CASSLTATSSYEQYF.

V gene TRBV30 combines with J gene TRBJ1-1, with a tentative D call TRBD1 (5 bases). The CDR3 extends over 16 amino acids. V shed 2 bases and J shed 0 bases, with 16 bases lying between them. Germline V CDR1 and CDR2: GTSNPN, SVGIG (reference sequence). CDR3 nucleotides: TGTGCCTGGAGTTTCTCGCCGGCCAGGGTGAACACTGAAGCTTTCTTT. Its translation is CAWSFSPARVNTEAFF.

This clone was counted once. The gene calls are TRBV6-6 and TRBJ2-3, with 7 bases fitting TRBD1. The CDR3 totals 16 residues. Germline trimming cut 5 bases from V and 0 bases from J; bases unmatched to any gene: 8. CDR1 and CDR2 from the germline V gene are MNHNY and SVGAGI (reference sequence). The CDR3 loop reads CASSLNRGESTDTQYF. The DNA for the CDR3 is TGTGCCAGCAGTCTCAACAGGGGCGAGAGCACAGATACGCAGTATTTT.

This chain connects TRBV6-1 to TRBJ2-7; D is possibly TRBD1 or TRBD2 (7 bases each). CDR3 length: 15 residues. The V gene lost 3 bases and the J gene lost 5 bases, with 17 bases spanning the gap. The germline V gene encodes CDR1 MNHNS and CDR2 SASEGT. CDR3 DNA: TGTGCCAGCAGTGATTGGGGAGGGGGCAAAGACGAGCAGTACTTC. Its protein product is CASSDWGGGKDEQYF.

The rearrangement joins TRBV19 to TRBJ2-4, with 16 bases identical to TRBD2. J lost 1 base, V lost 8 bases, and 11 bases had no gene match. The CDR3 runs 19 residues. Germline CDR1 is LNHDA and CDR2 is SQIVND (reference sequence). The chain's CDR3 is CASSPGTSGRARAKNIQYF. As DNA, the CDR3 is TGTGCCAGTTCTCCCGGGACTAGCGGGAGGGCGCGGGCCAAAAACATTCAGTACTTC.

J is TRBJ1-3 and V is TRBV7-2, with D perhaps matching TRBD1 (5 bases). V lost 5 bases, J lost 2 bases, and 16 bases lay in between. CDR1 is SGHTA and CDR2 is FQGNSA in the germline V gene. This CDR3 has 16 residues. The CDR3, as DNA: TGTGCCAGCAGCCCAAACCGGGGGGGGACTGGAAACACCATATATTTT. Translation gives CASSPNRGGTGNTIYF.

This chain joins TRBV7-2 and TRBJ1-5; D ambiguous. Germline V gene sequence: CDR1 SGHTA, CDR2 FQGNSA. The CDR3 has 13 amino acids. The V end was cut by 1 base, the J end by 7 bases, with 8 bases between. CDR3 bases: TGTGCCAGCAGCTTAGAGCTTCGGCAGCCCCAGCATTTT. The encoded protein is CASSLELRQPQHF.

The V call is TRBV4-1, the J call TRBJ1-6; D ambiguous. The germline V gene encodes CDR1 MGHRA and CDR2 YSYEKL. The V end lost 4 bases, the J end lost 6 bases, and 13 bases lay between the germline ends. CDR3 size: 15 residues. In DNA, the CDR3 is TGCGCCAGCAGCCGCAGCCGTCTCTCTAATTCACCCCTCCACTTT. It translates to CASSRSRLSNSPLHF.

The J gene is TRBJ2-5, the V gene TRBV30; 9 bases align to TRBD1. CDR1 and CDR2 (germline): GTSNPN, SVGIG (reference sequence). With V trimmed by 5 bases and J by 2 bases, 3 bases remained unmatched. The CDR3 totals 13 residues. CDR3 loop: CAWATGGQETQYF. The CDR3 coding sequence is TGTGCCTGGGCGACAGGGGGGCAAGAGACCCAGTACTTC.

This clone was seen a single time. The chain carries TRBV25-1 and TRBJ2-1, with D perhaps matching TRBD2 (5 bases). Trimming shortened V by 5 bases and J by 3 bases, and 17 bases separated the two germline ends. Germline V CDR1 and CDR2: MGHDK, SYGVNS. This CDR3 is 16 amino acids long. The CDR3 DNA reads as TGTGCCAGCAGTCCCCATATTGGCGGGCGCTACAATGAGCAGTTCTTC. This gives the protein CASSPHIGGRYNEQFF.

The V call is TRBV4-3, the J call TRBJ2-1, with 10 bases fitting TRBD2. The CDR3 contains 16 residues. The V gene end was trimmed by 4 bases and the J gene end by 2 bases; junction bases not matched to a gene: 5. Germline CDR1 LGHNA, CDR2 YSLEER. The CDR3 DNA follows: TGCGCCAGCAGCCGTGAACTAGCGGGACCCTACAATGAGCAGTTCTTC. The encoded protein is CASSRELAGPYNEQFF.

Comments on this clone: Other DNA sequences from this sample encode an identical CDR3 as well. The V call is TRBV7-3, the J call TRBJ2-5; D may be TRBD2 (6 bases). CDR3 length: 13 amino acids. Trimming cost V 5 bases and J 3 bases, with 10 bases left between them. The germline CDR1 and CDR2 sequences are SGHTA and FQGTGA. The CDR3 coding sequence is TGTGCCAGCAGCCGGGACTCCGAAGAGACCCAGTACTTC. Its protein is CASSRDSEETQYF. Variable domain in full (rest from reference TRBV7-3 and TRBJ2-5): GAGVSQTPSNKVTEKGKYVELRCDPISGHTALYWYRQSLGQGPEFLIYFQGTGAADDSGLPNDRFFAVRPEGSVSTLKIQRTERGDSAVYLCASSRDSEETQYFGPGTRLLVL.

The rearrangement links TRBV19 to TRBJ1-1, with a possible D match to TRBD1 (5 bases). CDR3 length equals 13 residues. Germline V gene sequence: CDR1 LNHDA, CDR2 SQIVND (reference sequence). V lost 3 bases to trimming and J lost 5 bases, with 10 bases between them. CDR3 DNA: TGTGCCAGTAGTATCACGTGGGGGACTGAAGCTTTCTTT. Its translation: CASSITWGTEAFF.

V gene TRBV7-2 combines with J gene TRBJ2-6; D unresolved. The CDR3 runs to 14 residues. Germline-derived CDR1 and CDR2 are SGHTA and FQGNSA. V gave up 4 bases and J gave up 4 bases, with 8 bases separating them. CDR3 in DNA: TGTGCCAGCAGCTCTCGCTCCGGGGCCAACGTCCTGACTTTC. Translated, it gives CASSSRSGANVLTF. Full variable domain (rest looked up from reference TRBV7-2 and TRBJ2-6): GAGVSQSPSNKVTEKGKDVELRCDPISGHTALYWYRQSLGQGLEFLIYFQGNSAPDKSGLPSDRFSAERTGGSVSTLTIQRTQQEDSAVYLCASSSRSGANVLTFGAGSRLTVL.